The 10 T cell receptor beta chains presented below share a single source sample, sequenced in a study of T cells in Graves' hyperthyroidism and ophthalmopathy. Researchers took RNA transcripts and amplified the TCR beta CDR3 regions from them. A set of HTBI primers served as the primers for a first-round RT-PCR of the TCR CDR3. TCRdb passed the multiplex PCR reads through MiXCR, listing each CDR3 protein once. The sample includes roughly 400,000 distinct CDR3 sequences, roughly 13% of them seen just once. The sample was blood. All receptors derive from a man aged 50-60 years with Graves' ophthalmopathy.

The chain recombines TRBV20-1 with TRBJ1-4; D perhaps matches TRBD1 (5 bases). CDR1 is DFQATT and CDR2 is SNEGSKA in the germline V gene (reference sequence). V was shortened by 5 bases and J by 0 bases, with 10 bases between the two germline ends. The CDR3 totals 14 residues. The CDR3 here is CSAGAPTTNEKLFF. Written as DNA, the CDR3 is TGCAGTGCTGGGGCACCTACAACTAATGAAAAACTGTTTTTT.

The rearrangement joins TRBV7-9 to TRBJ2-2; 7 bases align to TRBD2. V lost 5 bases, J lost 5 bases, and 5 bases stayed unmatched. The CDR3 loop spans 14 amino acids. Per germline, CDR1 SEHNR and CDR2 FQNEAQ (reference sequence). The CDR3 DNA sequence: TGTGCCAGCAGCAGCAGCGGGATTACCGGGGAGCTGTTTTTT. It encodes CASSSSGITGELFF. The full variable domain, in which reference TRBV7-9 and TRBJ2-2 provide the parts outside the CDR3, is DTGVSQNPRHKITKRGQNVTFRCDPISEHNRLYWYRQTLGQGPEFLTYFQNEAQLEKSRLLSDRFSAERPKGSFSTLEIQRTEQGDSAMYLCASSSSGITGELFFGEGSRLTVL.

The chain links TRBV24-1 to TRBJ2-2, with 7 bases lining up with TRBD2. The CDR3 consists of 16 residues. Germline values: CDR1 KGHDR, CDR2 SFDVKD. V lost 7 bases and J lost 0; bases outside the gene matches: 7. The CDR3 DNA follows: TGTGCCACCAGCCTGGGGGGGGACGCGAACACCGGGGAGCTGTTTTTT. Protein sequence: CATSLGGDANTGELFF.

This clonotype occurred many times. This sequence joins TRBV29-1 and TRBJ1-5; D gene unclear. From germline, CDR1 is SQVTM and CDR2 ANQGSEA. This CDR3 has 16 residues. V lost 8 bases and J 5 bases, leaving 25 bases between the germline ends. The DNA of the CDR3 is TGCAGCCGCAAACCCCGTCGCCCCGAAGCCCATCAGCCCCAGCATTTT. Translation: CSRKPRRPEAHQPQHF.

This clonotype was recorded at least ten times. The chain combines TRBV11-3 with TRBJ2-3; D might be TRBD2 (6 bases). Germline CDR1 SGHNT, CDR2 YENEEA. The CDR3 consists of 15 residues. Trimming stripped 5 bases from V and 1 base from J, with 13 bases between. The CDR3 sequence is CASSPRERGTDTQYF. CDR3 DNA: TGTGCCAGCAGCCCCCGTGAGCGGGGCACAGATACGCAGTATTTT.

This clonotype was seen only a few times. The chain joins TRBV19 to TRBJ1-5; possible D gene TRBD1, 5 bases. The CDR3 is 12 residues long. Germline V gene lookup returns CDR1 LNHDA and CDR2 SQIVND (reference sequence). V lost 10 bases and J 6 bases, leaving 13 bases between the germline ends. The CDR3 nucleotides are TGTGCCATCGGGGTAGGGGCTCAGCCCCAGCATTTT. Its protein is CAIGVGAQPQHF.

The rearrangement links TRBV7-9 to TRBJ2-7, with D maybe TRBD1 (6 bases). This CDR3 has 12 amino acids. Germline V lookup: CDR1 SEHNR, CDR2 FQNEAQ (reference sequence). Trimming took off 5 bases at V and 6 bases at J, with 11 bases between the two ends. CDR3: CASSPGATEQYF. CDR3 nucleotides: TGTGCCAGCAGCCCAGGGGCTACCGAGCAGTACTTC.

The chain is built from TRBV18 and TRBJ1-1; TRBD1 is a possible D gene (5 bases). Trimming shortened V by 0 bases and J by 1 base, and 9 bases separated the two germline ends. This CDR3 is built from 15 residues. In germline, CDR1 is KGHSH, CDR2 LQKENI. The CDR3: CASSPPVRGNTEAFF. DNA of the CDR3: TGTGCCAGCTCACCACCGGTTAGGGGGAACACTGAAGCTTTCTTT.

The chain uses TRBV6-9 and TRBJ2-1; the match to TRBD2 covers 13 bases. V lost 3 bases and J lost 7; bases outside the gene matches: 6. This CDR3 comprises 16 residues. CDR1 and CDR2 from the germline V gene are MNHGY and SVAAGI. The CDR3 nucleotides are TGTGCCAGCAGTTACCCCGGACTAGCGGGAGTTAATGAGCAGTTCTTC. Protein: CASSYPGLAGVNEQFF.

This clonotype was picked up many times. V is TRBV2 and J is TRBJ2-2, with D maybe TRBD2 (5 bases). The CDR3 is made up of 18 amino acids. V was cut by 6 bases and J by 2 bases, with 22 bases left in between. The germline V gene has CDR1 SNHLY and CDR2 FYNNEI. DNA of the CDR3: TGTGCCAGCAGGAAGGGAGAGCCCTTAAACCCTAACACCGGGGAGCTGTTTTTT. This encodes CASRKGEPLNPNTGELFF.